The 13 T cell receptor beta chains below come from one sample, sequenced in a study of T cells after yellow fever vaccination. TCRdb processed the 5' RACE reads anew with MiXCR; each CDR3 protein has one entry. The sample holds roughly 120,000 distinct CDR3 sequences, around 6.7% seen once. Sequenced here: CD4+ T cells sorted from PBMCs, sampled roughly 45 days after the first yellow fever vaccination. These receptors all come from a man between 18 and 35 years old who received the YFV17D yellow fever vaccine.

This clonotype was seen ten or more times. The rearrangement links TRBV30 to TRBJ2-3; D not certain. V dropped 0 bases and J dropped 1 base, with 8 bases sitting between them. Per the germline V gene, CDR1 is GTSNPN and CDR2 is SVGIG (reference sequence). The CDR3 contains 14 residues. CDR3 loop: CAWSVRAGTDTQYF. CDR3 nucleotides: TGTGCCTGGAGTGTAAGGGCGGGCACAGATACGCAGTATTTT.

This clonotype was recorded many times. V gene TRBV5-1 combines with J gene TRBJ1-1; D may be TRBD1 (5 bases). CDR3 size: 15 residues. Deletions cut 4 bases from V and 1 base from J, with 14 bases between. Looked up from germline, CDR1 is SGHRS and CDR2 is YFSETQ. DNA of the CDR3: TGCGCCAGCAGCGGAGGGGCCTCCCAGAACACTGAAGCTTTCTTT. Protein sequence: CASSGGASQNTEAFF.

This clonotype was counted a few times. This may stem from a read error, because a much larger clone lies one nucleotide away. The V gene is TRBV20-1, the J gene TRBJ2-3, with TRBD1 matching 8 bases. The CDR3 length is 16 residues. Germline V gene sequence: CDR1 DFQATT, CDR2 SNEGSKA (reference sequence). CDR3 loop: CCATQGASRRTDTQYF. CDR3 coding DNA: TGCTGTGCTACCCAGGGGGCGAGCCGTCGCACAGATACGCAGTATTTT.

This rearrangement joins TRBV5-1 to TRBJ1-1; possibly TRBD1 for D (5 bases). The length of the CDR3 is 13 residues. Germline loops: CDR1 SGHRS, CDR2 YFSETQ. Trimming left V 4 bases short and J 7 bases short, with 14 bases between. The CDR3 DNA is TGCGCCAGCAGCCCCCGGGGGGGGAATGAAGCTTTCTTT. This codes for CASSPRGGNEAFF.

This clonotype was counted many times. The chain links TRBV6-5 to TRBJ1-4, with a possible D match to TRBD1 (6 bases). From germline, CDR1 is MNHEY and CDR2 SVGAGI. Trimming stripped 2 bases from V and 4 bases from J, with 11 bases between. CDR3 size: 15 residues. CDR3 coding DNA: TGTGCCAGCAGTTACCAACAGGGTGGTAATGAAAAACTGTTTTTT. Translating it yields CASSYQQGGNEKLFF.

This clonotype was seen repeatedly, ten times or more. The chain joins TRBV5-1 to TRBJ1-6, with unresolved D. The CDR3 covers 17 residues. Trimming cost V 1 base and J 5 bases, with 16 bases left between them. CDR1 and CDR2 from the germline V gene are SGHRS and YFSETQ. The CDR3 coding sequence is TGCGCCAGCAGCTTGAGGATGACGGGCATTGATAATTCACCCCTCCACTTT. Protein sequence: CASSLRMTGIDNSPLHF.

This clonotype showed up many times. CDR3 in amino acids: CSASNPQSNTGELFF. CDR3 bases: TGCAGTGCTAGTAACCCCCAGTCGAACACCGGGGAGCTGTTTTTT. This chain connects TRBV20-1 to TRBJ2-2; D gene unclear. Germline V gives CDR1 DFQATT, CDR2 SNEGSKA (reference sequence). The CDR3 runs to 15 residues. Trimming stripped 3 bases from V and 0 bases from J, with 11 bases between.

This clonotype was seen only a few times. The chain couples TRBV27 to TRBJ1-6; TRBD1 matches 7 bases. Germline trimming cut 4 bases from V and 4 bases from J; bases unmatched to any gene: 4. The CDR3 sequence is 15 residues long. CDR1 and CDR2 (germline): MNHEY, SMNVEV (reference sequence). DNA of the CDR3: TGTGCCAGCAGTTCGACAGGGAATTATAATTCACCCCTCCACTTT. Protein sequence: CASSSTGNYNSPLHF.

This clonotype occurred many times. This chain connects TRBV6-1 to TRBJ2-3; maybe TRBD1 (6 bases). CDR1 and CDR2 (germline): MNHNS, SASEGT. Trimming left V 7 bases short and J 4 bases short, with 12 bases between. The CDR3 covers 13 residues. CDR3 DNA: TGTGCCAGCACTCAGACAGGAGCAGATACGCAGTATTTT. Translation: CASTQTGADTQYF.

This clonotype was found many times. The chain combines TRBV18 with TRBJ1-3; 7 bases are a match to TRBD1. Germline lookup yields CDR1 KGHSH and CDR2 LQKENI. This CDR3 has 17 amino acids. After removal of 3 bases from V and 0 bases from J, the junction contained 8 bases not matched to a gene. CDR3: CASSPFEGATSGNTIYF. CDR3 nucleotide sequence: TGTGCCAGCTCACCTTTTGAGGGGGCCACCTCTGGAAACACCATATATTTT.

This clonotype was detected a few times. The chain joins TRBV5-4 to TRBJ2-2; perhaps TRBD1 as D (6 bases). The CDR3 has 17 residues. V lost 3 bases to trimming and J lost 1 base, with 16 bases between them. Germline V lookup: CDR1 SGHNT, CDR2 YYREEE (reference sequence). CDR3 DNA sequence: TGTGCCAGCAGCTCCCTTGTGGACAGTATGAACACCGGGGAGCTGTTTTTT. Translating gives CASSSLVDSMNTGELFF.

This clonotype has more than one count but fewer than ten. The CDR3 spells CASSFRQIYGYTF. DNA for the CDR3: TGTGCCAGCAGCTTCCGACAGATCTATGGCTACACCTTC. The chain recombines TRBV7-6 with TRBJ1-2; tentatively, D is TRBD1 (5 bases). CDR1 is SGHVS, CDR2 FNYEAQ, per germline. V was trimmed by 3 bases and J by 4 bases, leaving 9 bases between them. The CDR3 is made up of 13 amino acids.

This clonotype was detected many times. This rearrangement joins TRBV18 to TRBJ1-1; the D is unclear. The germline V and J ends were trimmed by 0 bases and 4 bases, with 9 bases remaining between them. Per the germline V gene, CDR1 is KGHSH and CDR2 is LQKENI. The CDR3 is 14 amino acids. CDR3: CASSPPRVGTEAFF. The CDR3 nucleotides are TGTGCCAGCTCACCACCCCGGGTAGGCACTGAAGCTTTCTTT.